This T cell receptor (beta chain) was documented in a study of blood T cells in healthy people across ages. The authors ran a second PCR of 7 to 11 cycles using a sample-barcoded 5' primer and a J-beta primer mix. Each cDNA molecule carried a tag from a template-switch adaptor that contained 12 random nucleotides. TCRdb redid the calling of the 5' RACE reads with MiXCR, one entry per CDR3 protein. The sample has about 970,000 distinct CDR3 sequences, about 51% seen once. Around 9 milliliters of peripheral blood were drawn from each donor into EDTA-treated tubes. After removal of 1 base from V and 5 bases from J, the junction contained 3 bases not matched to a gene. CDR3 length equals 15 residues. Germline V CDR1 and CDR2: LGHNA, YNFKEQ. General study results and limits: Samples with more naive T cells showed higher observed beta diversity.

On this clonotype: What it binds is not known.

The rearrangement uses TRBV4-2 and TRBJ2-2, with 8 nucleotides matching TRBD1. This TCR came from a woman aged 55-70 years in good health. Sequencing used blood. Here the CDR3 DNA reads TGTGCCAGCAGCCAAGCCAGACAGGGGACCGGGGAGCTGTTTTTT. Translated: CASSQARQGTGELFF.